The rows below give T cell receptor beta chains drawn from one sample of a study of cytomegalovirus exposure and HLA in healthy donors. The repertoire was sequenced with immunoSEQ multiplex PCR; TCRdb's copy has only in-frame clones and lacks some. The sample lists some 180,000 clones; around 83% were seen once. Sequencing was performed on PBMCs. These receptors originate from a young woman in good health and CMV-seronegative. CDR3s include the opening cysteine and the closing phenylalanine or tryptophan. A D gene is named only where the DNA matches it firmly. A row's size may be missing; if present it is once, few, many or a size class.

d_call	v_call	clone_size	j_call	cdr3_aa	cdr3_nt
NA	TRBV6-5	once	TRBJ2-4	CASRAKNIQYF	TGTGCCAGCAGAGCGAAAAACATTCAGTACTTC
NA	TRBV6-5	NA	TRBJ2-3	CASSYRQGTKDTQYF	TGTGCCAGCAGTTACAGGCAGGGGACGAAAGATACGCAGTATTTT
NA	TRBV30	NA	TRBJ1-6	CASGGLNSPLHF	TGTGCGTCGGGGGGCCTTAATTCACCCCTCCACTTT
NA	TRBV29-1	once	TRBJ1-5	CSVWGGDGNQPQHF	TGCAGCGTATGGGGGGGCGATGGCAATCAGCCCCAGCATTTT
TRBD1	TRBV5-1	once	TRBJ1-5	CASSLWDRGRKSNQPQHF	TGCGCCAGCAGCTTGTGGGACAGGGGGCGGAAAAGCAATCAGCCCCAGCATTTT
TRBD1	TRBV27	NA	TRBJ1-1	CASRSGTANTEAFF	TGTGCCAGCAGATCCGGGACAGCGAACACTGAAGCTTTCTTT
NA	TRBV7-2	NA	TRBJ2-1	CASNRRISYNEQFF	TGTGCCAGCAATCGCAGGATTTCCTACAATGAGCAGTTCTTC
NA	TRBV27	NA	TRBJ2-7	CASSSRIYEQYF	TGTGCCAGCAGTTCGAGGATCTACGAGCAGTACTTC
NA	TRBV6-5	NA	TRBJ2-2	CASSYRTVDNTGELFF	TGTGCCAGCAGTTACAGGACAGTAGACAACACCGGGGAGCTGTTTTTT
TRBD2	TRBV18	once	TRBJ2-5	CASSPPTRSELAGVPETQYF	TGTGCCAGCTCACCACCGACTAGGTCCGAATTAGCGGGAGTTCCGGAGACCCAGTACTTC
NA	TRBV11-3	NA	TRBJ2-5	CASSWGGRQETQYF	TGTGCCAGCAGCTGGGGGGGGCGGCAAGAGACCCAGTACTTC
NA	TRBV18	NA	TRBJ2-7	CASSTPDTASYEQYF	TGTGCCAGCTCAACACCCGACACAGCCTCCTACGAGCAGTACTTC
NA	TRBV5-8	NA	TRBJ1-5	CASRSPGNQPQHF	TGTGCCAGCAGATCTCCCGGGAATCAGCCCCAGCATTTT
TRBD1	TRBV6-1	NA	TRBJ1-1	CASSGYRGEAFF	TGTGCCAGCAGTGGATACAGGGGTGAAGCTTTCTTT
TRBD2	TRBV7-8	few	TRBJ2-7	CASSRGGGPEQYF	TGTGCCAGCAGCCGGGGCGGGGGTCCCGAGCAGTACTTC